The subject of this entry is one T cell receptor beta chain. The RNA input was 0.5 to 1 ug, and it was reverse transcribed with random hexamers. TCRdb processed the immunoSEQ multiplex PCR reads anew with MiXCR; each CDR3 protein has one entry. The table includes around 170,000 distinct CDR3 sequences, about 95% detected once. This CDR3 comprises 14 residues. V dropped 0 bases and J dropped 5 bases, with 10 bases sitting between them. The V gene's germline CDR1 is SGHAT and CDR2 FQNNGV. The data were taken from a study of CD8 T cells in Susac syndrome. Study-wide context: The Susac syndrome patients were therapy-naive, on corticosteroids, or on intravenous immunoglobulin alone at blood draw.

The sample consisted of CD8+ T cells from PBMCs. The TCR originated in a human donor with Susac syndrome. J is TRBJ1-2 and V is TRBV11-2; D is ambiguous. CDR3 sequence reads: CASSLESKTYGYTF. The CDR3 coding sequence is TGTGCCAGCAGCTTAGAGTCCAAGACATATGGCTACACCTTC. The variable domain in full, with the rest retrieved from reference TRBV11-2 and TRBJ1-2, is EAGVAQSPRYKIIEKRQSVAFWCNPISGHATLYWYQQILGQGPKLLIQFQNNGVVDDSQLPKDRFSAERLKGVDSTLKIQPAKLEDSAVYLCASSLESKTYGYTFGSGTRLTVV.